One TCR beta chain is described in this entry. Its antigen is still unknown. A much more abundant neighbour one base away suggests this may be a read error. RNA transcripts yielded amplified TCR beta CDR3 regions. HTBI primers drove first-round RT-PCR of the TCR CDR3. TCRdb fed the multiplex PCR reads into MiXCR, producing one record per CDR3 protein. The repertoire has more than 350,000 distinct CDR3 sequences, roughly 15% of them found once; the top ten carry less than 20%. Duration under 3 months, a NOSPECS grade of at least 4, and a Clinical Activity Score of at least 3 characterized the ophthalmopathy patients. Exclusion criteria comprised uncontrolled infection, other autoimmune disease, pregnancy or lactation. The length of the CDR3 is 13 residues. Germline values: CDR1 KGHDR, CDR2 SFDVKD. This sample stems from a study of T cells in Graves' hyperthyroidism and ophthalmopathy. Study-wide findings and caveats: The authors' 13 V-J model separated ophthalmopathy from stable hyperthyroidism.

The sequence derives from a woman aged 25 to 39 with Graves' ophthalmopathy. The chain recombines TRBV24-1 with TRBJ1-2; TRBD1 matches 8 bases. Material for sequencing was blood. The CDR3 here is CATGDSGQELYTF. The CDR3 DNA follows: TGTGCCACCGGTGACTCGGGACAGGAGCTATACACCTTC.